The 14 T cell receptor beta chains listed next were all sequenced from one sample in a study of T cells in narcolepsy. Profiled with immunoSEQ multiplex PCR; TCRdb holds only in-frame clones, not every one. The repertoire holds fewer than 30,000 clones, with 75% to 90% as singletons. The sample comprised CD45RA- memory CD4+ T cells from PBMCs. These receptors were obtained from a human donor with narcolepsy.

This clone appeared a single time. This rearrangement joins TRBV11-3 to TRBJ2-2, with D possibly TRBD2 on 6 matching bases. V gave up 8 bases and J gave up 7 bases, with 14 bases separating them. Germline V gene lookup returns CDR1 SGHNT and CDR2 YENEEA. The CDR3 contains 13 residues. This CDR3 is CASAGARGGELFF. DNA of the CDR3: TGTGCCAGCGCCGGGGCGCGGGGCGGGGAGCTGTTTTTT.

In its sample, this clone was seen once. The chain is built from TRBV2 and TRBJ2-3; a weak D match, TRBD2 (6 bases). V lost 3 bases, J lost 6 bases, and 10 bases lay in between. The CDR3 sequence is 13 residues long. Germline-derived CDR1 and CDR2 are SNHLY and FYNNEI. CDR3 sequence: CASSDSGGDTQYF. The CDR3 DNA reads TGTGCCAGCAGTGATAGCGGTGGGGATACGCAGTATTTT.

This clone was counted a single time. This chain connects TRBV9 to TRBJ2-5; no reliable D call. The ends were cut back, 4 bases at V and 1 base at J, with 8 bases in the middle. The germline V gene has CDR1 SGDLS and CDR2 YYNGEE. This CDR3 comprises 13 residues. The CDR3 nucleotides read TGTGCCAGCAGCTTTCACTTCCAAGAGACCCAGTACTTC. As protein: CASSFHFQETQYF.

CDR3: CASSPGTPNYGYTF. In nucleotides, the CDR3 is TGTGCCAGCAGCCCCGGGACACCGAACTATGGCTACACCTTC. The rearrangement links TRBV9 to TRBJ1-2, with D perhaps TRBD1 (6 bases). Trimming took 4 bases from V and 2 from J, leaving 12 bases between them. Germline values: CDR1 SGDLS, CDR2 YYNGEE. The length of the CDR3 is 14 residues. The variable domain in full, completed from reference TRBV9 and TRBJ1-2, reads DSGVTQTPKHLITATGQRVTLRCSPRSGDLSVYWYQQSLDQGLQFLIQYYNGEERAKGNILERFSAQQFPDLHSELNLSSLELGDSALYFCASSPGTPNYGYTFGSGTRLTVV.

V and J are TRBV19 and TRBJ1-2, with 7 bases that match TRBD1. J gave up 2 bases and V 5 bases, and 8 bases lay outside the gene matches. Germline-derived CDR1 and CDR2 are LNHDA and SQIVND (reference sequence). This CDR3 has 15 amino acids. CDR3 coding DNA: TGTGCCAGTAGTGTGGGACAGTACCCAAACTATGGCTACACCTTC. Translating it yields CASSVGQYPNYGYTF. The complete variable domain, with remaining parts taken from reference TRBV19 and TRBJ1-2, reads DGGITQSPKYLFRKEGQNVTLSCEQNLNHDAMYWYRQDPGQGLRLIYYSQIVNDFQKGDIAEGYSVSREKKESFPLTVTSAQKNPTAFYLCASSVGQYPNYGYTFGSGTRLTVV.

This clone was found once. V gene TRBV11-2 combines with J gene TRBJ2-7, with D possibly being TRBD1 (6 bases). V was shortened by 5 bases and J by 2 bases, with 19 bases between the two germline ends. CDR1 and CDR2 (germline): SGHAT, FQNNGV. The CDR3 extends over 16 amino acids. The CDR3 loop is CASSPHSGTMTYEQYF. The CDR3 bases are TGTGCCAGCAGCCCGCACTCCGGGACAATGACCTACGAGCAGTACTTC.

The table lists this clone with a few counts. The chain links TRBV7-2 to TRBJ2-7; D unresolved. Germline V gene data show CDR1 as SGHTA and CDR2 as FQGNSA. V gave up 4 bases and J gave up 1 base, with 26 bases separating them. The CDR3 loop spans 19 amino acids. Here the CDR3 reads CASSSKIGLGDSRSYEQYF. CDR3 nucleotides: TGTGCCAGCAGCTCCAAAATAGGTCTCGGCGACTCGAGATCCTACGAGCAGTACTTC. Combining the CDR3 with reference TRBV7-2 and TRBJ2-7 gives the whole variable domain GAGVSQSPSNKVTEKGKDVELRCDPISGHTALYWYRQSLGQGLEFLIYFQGNSAPDKSGLPSDRFSAERTGGSVSTLTIQRTQQEDSAVYLCASSSKIGLGDSRSYEQYFGPGTRLTVT.

This CDR3 is CASREGASGNQPQHF. For the CDR3, the DNA is TGTGCCAGCAGAGAGGGGGCGTCGGGCAATCAGCCCCAGCATTTT. The V gene is TRBV6-5, the J gene TRBJ1-5; 7 nucleotides agree with TRBD1. The CDR3 runs to 15 residues. V lost 6 bases, J lost 2 bases, and 7 bases stayed unmatched. Germline loops: CDR1 MNHEY, CDR2 SVGAGI.

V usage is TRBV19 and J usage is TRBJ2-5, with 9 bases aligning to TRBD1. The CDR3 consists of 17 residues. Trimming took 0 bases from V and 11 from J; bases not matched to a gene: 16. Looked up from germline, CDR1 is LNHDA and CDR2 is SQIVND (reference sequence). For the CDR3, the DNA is TGTGCCAGTAGTATAGACCGCCCCGGACAGGGGTCGGGAGAGCAGTACTTC. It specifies CASSIDRPGQGSGEQYF.

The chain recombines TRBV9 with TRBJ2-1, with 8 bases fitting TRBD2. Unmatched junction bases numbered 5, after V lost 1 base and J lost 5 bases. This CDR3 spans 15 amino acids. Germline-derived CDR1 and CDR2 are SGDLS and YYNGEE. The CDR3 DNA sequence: TGTGCCAGCAGCGTAATAGCGGGACTAAACAATGAGCAGTTCTTC. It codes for CASSVIAGLNNEQFF.

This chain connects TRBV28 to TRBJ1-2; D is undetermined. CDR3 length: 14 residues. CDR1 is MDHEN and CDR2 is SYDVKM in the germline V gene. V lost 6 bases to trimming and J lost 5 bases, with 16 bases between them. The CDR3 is CASRPQVGLYGYTF. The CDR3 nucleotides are TGTGCCAGCAGACCCCAGGTGGGCCTTTATGGCTACACCTTC.

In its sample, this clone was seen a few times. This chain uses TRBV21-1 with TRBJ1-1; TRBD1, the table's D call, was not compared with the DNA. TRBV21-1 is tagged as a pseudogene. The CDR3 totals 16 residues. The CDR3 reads CASSEGQKIRNTEAFF. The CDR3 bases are TGTGCCAGCAGCGAGGGACAGAAAATAAGGAACACTGAAGCTTTCTTT.

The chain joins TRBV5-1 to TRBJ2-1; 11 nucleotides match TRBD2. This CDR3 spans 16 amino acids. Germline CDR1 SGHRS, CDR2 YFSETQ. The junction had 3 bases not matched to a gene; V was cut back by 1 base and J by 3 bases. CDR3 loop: CASSLFSGRDYNEQFF. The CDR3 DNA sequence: TGCGCCAGCAGCTTGTTTAGCGGGAGGGACTACAATGAGCAGTTCTTC.

The CDR3 DNA follows: TGTGCCAGCAGGACGACAGGGAAGGATCAGCCCCAGCATTTT. Its translation is CASRTTGKDQPQHF. V is TRBV6-1 and J is TRBJ1-5, with TRBD1 matching 7 bases. J was trimmed by 5 bases and V by 6 bases; bases with no gene match: 7. There are 14 residues in the CDR3. CDR1 is MNHNS and CDR2 is SASEGT in the germline V gene.